This TCR beta chain came from a study of shared clonotypes between healthy human individuals. Study-wide points: Researchers found naive subsets generally carried larger estimated richness than memory subsets.

In the original workflow: Because ImmunoSEQ provided only junction sequences with no quality scores, the filtering differed. Repertoires were generated with immunoSEQ multiplex PCR, while TCRdb's copy carries only in-frame clones and drops some. D and trimming come from the DNA, and the V and J calls and clone size come from that table. This sample carries about 1.5 million clones, approximately 97% of them seen once, and the ten largest clones take roughly 1.1%. This CDR3 spans 14 amino acids. Germline V lookup: CDR1 MNHEY, CDR2 SVGAGI. The V end lost 5 bases, the J end lost 0 bases, and 8 bases lay between the germline ends. As for this clone: The antigen remains unidentified.

Sequencing used naive CD4+ T cells sorted from blood. Described subset: CD45RA+ positively selected. The clonotype originates from a man aged 25 to 40 in good health. The rearrangement joins TRBV6-5 to TRBJ1-5; D is unclear. The CDR3 loop is CASSRAHSNQPQHF. The CDR3 coding sequence is TGTGCCAGCAGTCGCGCCCATAGCAATCAGCCCCAGCATTTT.